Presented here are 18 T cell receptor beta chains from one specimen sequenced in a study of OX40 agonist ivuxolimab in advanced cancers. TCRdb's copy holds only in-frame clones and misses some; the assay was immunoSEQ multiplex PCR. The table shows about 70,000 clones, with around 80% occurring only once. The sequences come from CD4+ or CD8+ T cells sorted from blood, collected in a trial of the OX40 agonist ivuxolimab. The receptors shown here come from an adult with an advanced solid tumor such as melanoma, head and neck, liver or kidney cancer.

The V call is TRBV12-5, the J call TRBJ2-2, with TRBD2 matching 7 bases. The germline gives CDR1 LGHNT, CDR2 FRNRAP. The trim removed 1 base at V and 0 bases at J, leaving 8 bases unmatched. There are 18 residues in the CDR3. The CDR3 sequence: CASGLASPGLPNTGELFF. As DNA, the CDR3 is TGTGCTAGTGGTTTGGCTTCACCGGGACTACCGAACACCGGGGAGCTGTTTTTT.

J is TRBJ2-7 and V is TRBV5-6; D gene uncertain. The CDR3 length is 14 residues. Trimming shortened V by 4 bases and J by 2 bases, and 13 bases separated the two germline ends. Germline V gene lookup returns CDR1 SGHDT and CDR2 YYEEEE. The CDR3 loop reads CASSALQRPYEQYF. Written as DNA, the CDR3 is TGTGCCAGCAGCGCCTTGCAGCGCCCCTACGAGCAGTACTTC.

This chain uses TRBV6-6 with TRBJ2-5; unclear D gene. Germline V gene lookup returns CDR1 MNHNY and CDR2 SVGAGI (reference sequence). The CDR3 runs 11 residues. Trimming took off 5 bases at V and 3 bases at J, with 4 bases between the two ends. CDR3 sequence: CASSQEETQYF. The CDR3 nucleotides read TGTGCCAGCAGTCAAGAAGAGACCCAGTACTTC.

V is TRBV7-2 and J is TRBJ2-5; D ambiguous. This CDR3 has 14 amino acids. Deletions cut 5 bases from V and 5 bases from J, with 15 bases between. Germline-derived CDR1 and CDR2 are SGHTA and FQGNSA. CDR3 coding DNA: TGTGCCAGCAGCACTTCTACGGACGTGGAGACCCAGTACTTC. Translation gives CASSTSTDVETQYF.

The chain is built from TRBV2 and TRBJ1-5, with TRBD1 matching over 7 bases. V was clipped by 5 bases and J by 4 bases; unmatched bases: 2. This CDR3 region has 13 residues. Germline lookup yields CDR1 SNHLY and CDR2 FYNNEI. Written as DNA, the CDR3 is TGTGCCAGCAGTACAGGGGTTAATCAGCCCCAGCATTTT. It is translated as CASSTGVNQPQHF.

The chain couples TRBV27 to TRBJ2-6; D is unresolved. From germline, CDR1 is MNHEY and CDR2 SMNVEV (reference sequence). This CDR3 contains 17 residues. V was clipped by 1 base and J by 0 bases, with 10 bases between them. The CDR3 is CASSLWAATSGANVLTF. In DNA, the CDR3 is TGTGCCAGCAGTTTATGGGCAGCTACCTCTGGGGCCAACGTCCTGACTTTC.

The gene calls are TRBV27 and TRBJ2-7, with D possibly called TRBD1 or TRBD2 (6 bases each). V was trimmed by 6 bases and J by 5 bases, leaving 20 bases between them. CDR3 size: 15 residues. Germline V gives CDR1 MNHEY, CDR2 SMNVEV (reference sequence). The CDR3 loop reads CASRTAKGGRNEQYF. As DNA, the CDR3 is TGTGCCAGCAGAACCGCCAAGGGGGGTAGGAACGAGCAGTACTTC.

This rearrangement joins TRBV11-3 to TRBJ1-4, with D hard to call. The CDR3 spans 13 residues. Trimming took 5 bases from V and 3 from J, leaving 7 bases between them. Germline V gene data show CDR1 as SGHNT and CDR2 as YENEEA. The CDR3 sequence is CASSRVANEKLFF. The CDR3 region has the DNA TGTGCCAGCAGCCGGGTGGCTAATGAAAAACTGTTTTTT.

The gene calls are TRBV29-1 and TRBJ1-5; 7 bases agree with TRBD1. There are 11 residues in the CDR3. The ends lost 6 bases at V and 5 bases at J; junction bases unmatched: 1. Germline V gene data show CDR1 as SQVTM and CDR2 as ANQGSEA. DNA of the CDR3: TGCAGCGTGGGGACAGATCAGCCCCAGCATTTT. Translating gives CSVGTDQPQHF.

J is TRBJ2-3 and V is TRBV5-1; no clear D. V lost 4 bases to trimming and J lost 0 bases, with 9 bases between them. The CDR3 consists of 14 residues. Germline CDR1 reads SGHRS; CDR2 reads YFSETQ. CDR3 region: CASSRPASTDTQYF. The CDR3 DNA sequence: TGCGCCAGCAGCCGCCCAGCTAGCACAGATACGCAGTATTTT.

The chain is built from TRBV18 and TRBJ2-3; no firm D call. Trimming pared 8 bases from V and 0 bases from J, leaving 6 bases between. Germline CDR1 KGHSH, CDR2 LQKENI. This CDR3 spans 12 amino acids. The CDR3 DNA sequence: TGTGCCAGCGCCCCTAGCACAGATACGCAGTATTTT. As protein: CASAPSTDTQYF.

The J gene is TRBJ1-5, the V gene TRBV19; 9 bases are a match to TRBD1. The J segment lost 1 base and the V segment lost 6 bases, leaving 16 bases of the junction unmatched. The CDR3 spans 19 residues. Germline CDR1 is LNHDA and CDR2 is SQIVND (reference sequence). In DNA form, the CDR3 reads TGTGCCAGTAGCCTGGGACAGGGAAAGGGTATTAGGAGCAATCAGCCCCAGCATTTT. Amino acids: CASSLGQGKGIRSNQPQHF.

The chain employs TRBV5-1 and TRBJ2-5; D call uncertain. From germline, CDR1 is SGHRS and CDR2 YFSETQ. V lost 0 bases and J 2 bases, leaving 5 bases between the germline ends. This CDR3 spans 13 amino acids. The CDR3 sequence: CASSLGKQETQYF. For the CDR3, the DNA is TGCGCCAGCAGCTTGGGGAAACAAGAGACCCAGTACTTC.

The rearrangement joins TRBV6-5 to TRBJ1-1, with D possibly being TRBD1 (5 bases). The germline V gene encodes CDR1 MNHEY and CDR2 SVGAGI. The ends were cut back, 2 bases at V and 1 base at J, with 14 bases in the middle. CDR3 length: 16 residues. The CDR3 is CASSYPPGRTNTEAFF. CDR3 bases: TGTGCCAGCAGTTACCCACCGGGGCGTACGAACACTGAAGCTTTCTTT.

The CDR3 sequence: CASSPSGAIPYNEQFF. The CDR3 DNA reads as TGCGCCAGCAGCCCCTCAGGGGCCATCCCCTACAATGAGCAGTTCTTC. The rearrangement links TRBV4-1 to TRBJ2-1; possibly TRBD1 for D (6 bases). V was pared by 4 bases and J by 2 bases, with 15 bases between. The CDR3 runs 16 residues. Germline values: CDR1 MGHRA, CDR2 YSYEKL.

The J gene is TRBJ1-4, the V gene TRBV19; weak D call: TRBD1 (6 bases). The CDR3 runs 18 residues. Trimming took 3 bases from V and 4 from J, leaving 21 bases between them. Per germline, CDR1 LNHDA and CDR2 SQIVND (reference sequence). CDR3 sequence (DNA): TGTGCCAGTAGTATTGGAGACAGGCCGTCCGGTCGTAATGAAAAACTGTTTTTT. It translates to CASSIGDRPSGRNEKLFF.

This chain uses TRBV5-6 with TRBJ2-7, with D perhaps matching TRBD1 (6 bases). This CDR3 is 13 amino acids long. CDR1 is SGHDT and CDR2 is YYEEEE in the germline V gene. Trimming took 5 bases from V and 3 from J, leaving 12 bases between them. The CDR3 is CASRTVGGYEQYF. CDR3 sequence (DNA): TGTGCCAGCAGAACAGTAGGGGGCTACGAGCAGTACTTC.

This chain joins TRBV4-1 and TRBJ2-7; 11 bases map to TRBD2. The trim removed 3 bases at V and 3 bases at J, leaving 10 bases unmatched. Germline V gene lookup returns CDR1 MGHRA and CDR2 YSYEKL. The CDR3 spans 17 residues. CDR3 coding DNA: TGCGCCAGCAGCCAGGCTACCGGGACTAGCGGATTCTACGAGCAGTACTTC. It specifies CASSQATGTSGFYEQYF.